This T cell receptor (beta chain) was captured in a study of T cell changes during pregnancy in multiple sclerosis. This clone was picked up a small number of times. TCRdb's copy holds only in-frame clones and misses some; the assay was immunoSEQ multiplex PCR. The sample lists around 110,000 clones, roughly 92% occurring once. The sequence was obtained from a female donor with multiple sclerosis, enrolled in a pregnancy study. The source material was peripheral blood, sampled after pregnancy.

The DNA of the CDR3 is TGTGCCAGCAGCTTGGCGGGACAAGATTACGAGCAGTACTTC. Its protein product is CASSLAGQDYEQYF. The rearrangement joins TRBV5-6 to TRBJ2-7, with TRBD1 as a possible D gene (6 bases). In germline, CDR1 is SGHDT, CDR2 YYEEEE. CDR3 length: 14 residues. Trimming removed 0 bases at V and 4 bases at J, with 11 bases between.